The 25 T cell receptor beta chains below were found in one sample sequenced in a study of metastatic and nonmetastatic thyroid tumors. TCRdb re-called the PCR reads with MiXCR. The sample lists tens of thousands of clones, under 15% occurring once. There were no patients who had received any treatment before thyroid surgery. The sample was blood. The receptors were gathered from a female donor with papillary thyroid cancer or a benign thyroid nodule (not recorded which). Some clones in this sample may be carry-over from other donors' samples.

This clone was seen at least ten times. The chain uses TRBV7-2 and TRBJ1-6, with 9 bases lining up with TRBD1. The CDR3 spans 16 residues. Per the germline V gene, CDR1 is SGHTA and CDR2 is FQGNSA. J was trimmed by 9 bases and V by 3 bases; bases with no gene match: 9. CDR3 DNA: TGTGCCAGCAGCTTCTCACGGGGACAGGGAAGTTCACCCCTCCACTTT. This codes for CASSFSRGQGSSPLHF.

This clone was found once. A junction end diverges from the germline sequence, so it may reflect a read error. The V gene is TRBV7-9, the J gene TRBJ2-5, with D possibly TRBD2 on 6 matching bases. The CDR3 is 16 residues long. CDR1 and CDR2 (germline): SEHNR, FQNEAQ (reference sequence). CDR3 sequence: CASSPPGTLAGETKYF. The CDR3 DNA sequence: TGTGCCAGCAGCCCTCCTGGGACTTTAGCAGGAGAGACCAAGTACTTC.

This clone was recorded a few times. The CDR3: CASRLREGDGYTF. In DNA, the CDR3 is TGTGCCAGCAGGCTTAGGGAGGGCGATGGCTACACCTTC. The chain is built from TRBV27 and TRBJ1-2; D is unresolved. V lost 6 bases, J lost 6 bases, and 14 bases lay in between. The germline V gene has CDR1 MNHEY and CDR2 SMNVEV (reference sequence). The CDR3 runs to 13 residues.

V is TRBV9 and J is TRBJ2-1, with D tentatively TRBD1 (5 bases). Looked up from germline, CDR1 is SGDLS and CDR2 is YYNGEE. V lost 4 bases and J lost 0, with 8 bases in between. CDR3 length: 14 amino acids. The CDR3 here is CASSTGHSYNEQFF. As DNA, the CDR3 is TGTGCCAGCAGCACCGGACACTCCTACAATGAGCAGTTCTTC.

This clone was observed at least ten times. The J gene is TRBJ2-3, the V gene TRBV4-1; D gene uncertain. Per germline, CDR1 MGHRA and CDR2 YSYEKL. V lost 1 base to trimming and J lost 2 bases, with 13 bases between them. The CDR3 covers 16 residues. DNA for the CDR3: TGCGCCAGCAGCCAAGTCAACATGGTCTCCACAGATACGCAGTATTTT. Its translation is CASSQVNMVSTDTQYF.

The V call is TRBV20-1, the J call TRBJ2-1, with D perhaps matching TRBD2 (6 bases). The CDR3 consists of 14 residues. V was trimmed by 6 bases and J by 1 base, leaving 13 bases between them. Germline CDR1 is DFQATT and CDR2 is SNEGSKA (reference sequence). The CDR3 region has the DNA TGCAGTGCGAGTACGGGGGATTCCTACAATGAGCAGTTCTTC. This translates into CSASTGDSYNEQFF.

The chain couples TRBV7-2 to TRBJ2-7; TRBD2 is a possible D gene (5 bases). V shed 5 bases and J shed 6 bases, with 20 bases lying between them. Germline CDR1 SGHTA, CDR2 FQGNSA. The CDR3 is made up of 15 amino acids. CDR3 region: CASSHSLEGTTEQYF. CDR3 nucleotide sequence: TGTGCCAGCAGCCATTCTCTAGAGGGAACAACCGAGCAGTACTTC.

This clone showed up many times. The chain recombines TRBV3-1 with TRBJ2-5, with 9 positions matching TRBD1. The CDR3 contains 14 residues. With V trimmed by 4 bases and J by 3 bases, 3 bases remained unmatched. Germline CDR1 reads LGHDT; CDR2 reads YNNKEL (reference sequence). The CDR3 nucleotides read TGTGCCAGCAGCCGTTGGACAGGGGAAGAGACCCAGTACTTC. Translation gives CASSRWTGEETQYF.

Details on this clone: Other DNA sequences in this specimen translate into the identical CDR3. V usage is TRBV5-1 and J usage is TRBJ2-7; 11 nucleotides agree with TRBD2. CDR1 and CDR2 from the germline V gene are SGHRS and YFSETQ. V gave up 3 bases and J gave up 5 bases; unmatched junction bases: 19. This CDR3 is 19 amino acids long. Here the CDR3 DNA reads TGCGCCAGCAGCTACGCCACGCTAGCGGGAGGTCGCCTGTTGGACGAGCAGTACTTC. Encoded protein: CASSYATLAGGRLLDEQYF.

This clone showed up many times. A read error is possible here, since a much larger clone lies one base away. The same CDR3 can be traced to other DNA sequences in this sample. CDR3: CAISTSGDYEQYF. In nucleotides, the CDR3 is TGTGCCATCAGCACTAGCGGAGACTACGAGCAGTACTTC. The V call is TRBV10-3, the J call TRBJ2-7; 8 nucleotides align to TRBD2. This CDR3 comprises 13 residues. With 6 bases clipped from V and 3 bases from J, the junction kept 4 bases outside the gene matches. Germline V gives CDR1 ENHRY, CDR2 SYGVKD.

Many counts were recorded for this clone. The CDR3 DNA reads as TGCGCCAGCAGCTTGGCGGCAGCGAACACCGGGGAGCTGTTTTTT. It yields the protein CASSLAAANTGELFF. This chain connects TRBV5-1 to TRBJ2-2; D unresolved. Germline CDR1 is SGHRS and CDR2 is YFSETQ. The V and J ends lost 0 bases and 0 bases respectively, with 6 bases between them. The CDR3 runs 15 residues.

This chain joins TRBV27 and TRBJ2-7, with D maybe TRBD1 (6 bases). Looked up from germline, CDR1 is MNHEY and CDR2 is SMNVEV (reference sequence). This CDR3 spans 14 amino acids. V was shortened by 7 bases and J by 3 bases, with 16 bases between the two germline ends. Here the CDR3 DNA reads TGTGCCAGCATCCCAACAGGGTTGTGCTACGAGCAGTACTTC. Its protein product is CASIPTGLCYEQYF.

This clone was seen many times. This CDR3 reads CASSDSGIYNEQFF. The CDR3 region has the DNA TGTGCCAGCAGTGATAGCGGGATTTACAATGAGCAGTTCTTC. The chain recombines TRBV2 with TRBJ2-1; 8 positions agree with TRBD2. V was pared by 3 bases and J by 4 bases, with 2 bases of the junction left unmatched. CDR1 and CDR2 from the germline V gene are SNHLY and FYNNEI. There are 14 residues in the CDR3. Full variable domain (remainder filled in from reference TRBV2 and TRBJ2-1): EPEVTQTPSHQVTQMGQEVILRCVPISNHLYFYWYRQILGQKVEFLVSFYNNEISEKSEIFDDQFSVERPDGSNFTLKIRSTKLEDSAMYFCASSDSGIYNEQFFGPGTRLTVL.

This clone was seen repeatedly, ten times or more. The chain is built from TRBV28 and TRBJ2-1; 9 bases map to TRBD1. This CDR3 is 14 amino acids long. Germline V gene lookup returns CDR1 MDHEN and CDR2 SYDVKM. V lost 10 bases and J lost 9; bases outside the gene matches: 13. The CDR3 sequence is CATKGYRGRIEQFF. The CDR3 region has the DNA TGTGCCACCAAGGGGTACAGGGGGCGCATTGAGCAGTTCTTC.

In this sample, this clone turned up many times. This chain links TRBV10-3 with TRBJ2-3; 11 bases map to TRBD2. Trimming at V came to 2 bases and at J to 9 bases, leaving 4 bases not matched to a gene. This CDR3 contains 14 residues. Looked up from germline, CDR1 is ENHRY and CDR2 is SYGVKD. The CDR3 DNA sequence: TGTGCCATCAGTGAGGGTCTAGCGGGAGGCACGCAGTATTTT. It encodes CAISEGLAGGTQYF.

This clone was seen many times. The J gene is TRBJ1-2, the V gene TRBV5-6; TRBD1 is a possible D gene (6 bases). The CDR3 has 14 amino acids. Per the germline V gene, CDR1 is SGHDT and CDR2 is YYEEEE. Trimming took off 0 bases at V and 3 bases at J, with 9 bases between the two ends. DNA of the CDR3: TGTGCCAGCAGCTTGGAAGGGGGGTACTATGGCTACACCTTC. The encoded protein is CASSLEGGYYGYTF.

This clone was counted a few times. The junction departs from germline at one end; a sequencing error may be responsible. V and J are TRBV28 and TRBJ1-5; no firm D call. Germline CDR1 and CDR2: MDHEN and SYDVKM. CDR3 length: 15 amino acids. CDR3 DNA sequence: TGTGCCATCAGTCATCGCGTCCGACCGGTTCAGCCCCAGCATTTT. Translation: CAISHRVRPVQPQHF. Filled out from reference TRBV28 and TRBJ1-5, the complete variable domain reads DVKVTQSSRYLVKRTGEKVFLECVQDMDHENMFWYRQDPGLGLRLIYFSYDVKMKEKGDIPEGYSVSREKKERFSLILESASTNQTSMYLCAISHRVRPVQPQHFGDGTRLSIL.

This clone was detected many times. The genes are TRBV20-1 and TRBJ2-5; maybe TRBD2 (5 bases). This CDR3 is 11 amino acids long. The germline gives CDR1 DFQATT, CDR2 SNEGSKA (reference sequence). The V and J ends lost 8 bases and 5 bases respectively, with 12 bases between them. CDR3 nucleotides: TGCAGTATTGGGAGAGCGGAGACCCAGTACTTC. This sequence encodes CSIGRAETQYF.

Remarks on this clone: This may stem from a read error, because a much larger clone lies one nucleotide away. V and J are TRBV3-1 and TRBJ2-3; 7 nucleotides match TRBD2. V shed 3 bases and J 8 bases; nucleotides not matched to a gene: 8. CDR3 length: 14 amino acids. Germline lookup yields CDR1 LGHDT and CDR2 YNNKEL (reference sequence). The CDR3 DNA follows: TGTGCCAGCAGCCACGGACTAGTCGACACTACGCAGTATTTT. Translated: CASSHGLVDTTQYF.

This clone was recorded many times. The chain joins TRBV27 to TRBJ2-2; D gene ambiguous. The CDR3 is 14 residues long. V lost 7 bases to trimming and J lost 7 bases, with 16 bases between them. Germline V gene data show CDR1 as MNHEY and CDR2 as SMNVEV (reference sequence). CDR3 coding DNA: TGTGCCAGCACCTTGGGCCTACATAGCGGGGAGCTGTTTTTT. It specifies CASTLGLHSGELFF.

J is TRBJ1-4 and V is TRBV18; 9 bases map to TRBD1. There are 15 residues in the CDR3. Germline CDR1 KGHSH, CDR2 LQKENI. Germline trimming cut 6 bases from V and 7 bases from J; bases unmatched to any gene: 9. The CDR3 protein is CASSPSVTGGEKLFF. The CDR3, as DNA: TGTGCCAGCTCGCCTTCCGTGACAGGGGGTGAAAAACTGTTTTTT. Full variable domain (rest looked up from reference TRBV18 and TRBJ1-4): NAGVMQNPRHLVRRRGQEARLRCSPMKGHSHVYWYRQLPEEGLKFMVYLQKENIIDESGMPKERFSAEFPKEGPSILRIQQVVRGDSAAYFCASSPSVTGGEKLFFGSGTQLSVL.

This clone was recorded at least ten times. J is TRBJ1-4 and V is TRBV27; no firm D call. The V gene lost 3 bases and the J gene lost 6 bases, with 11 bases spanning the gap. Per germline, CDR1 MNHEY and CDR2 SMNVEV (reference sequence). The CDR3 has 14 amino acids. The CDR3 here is CASSFKWGDEKLFF. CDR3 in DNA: TGTGCCAGCAGTTTTAAATGGGGAGATGAAAAACTGTTTTTT.

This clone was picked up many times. The CDR3 region has the DNA TGTGCCAGCAGCCCCCGGGTAGCGGGAGTCGCGGATACGCAGTATTTT. Protein product: CASSPRVAGVADTQYF. The J gene is TRBJ2-3, the V gene TRBV5-6; TRBD2 matches at 9 bases. Germline CDR1 reads SGHDT; CDR2 reads YYEEEE. The CDR3 loop spans 16 amino acids. V gave up 4 bases and J gave up 6 bases; unmatched junction bases: 12. The complete variable domain, with remaining parts taken from reference TRBV5-6 and TRBJ2-3, reads DAGVTQSPTHLIKTRGQQVTLRCSPKSGHDTVSWYQQALGQGPQFIFQYYEEEERQRGNFPDRFSGHQFPNYSSELNVNALLLGDSALYLCASSPRVAGVADTQYFGPGTRLTVL.

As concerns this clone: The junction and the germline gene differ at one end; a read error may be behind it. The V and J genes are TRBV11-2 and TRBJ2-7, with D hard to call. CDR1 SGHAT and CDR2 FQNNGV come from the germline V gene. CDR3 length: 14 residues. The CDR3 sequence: CASSFMVPSYDQYF. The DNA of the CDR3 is TGTGCCAGCAGCTTCATGGTTCCCAGTTACGATCAGTACTTC.

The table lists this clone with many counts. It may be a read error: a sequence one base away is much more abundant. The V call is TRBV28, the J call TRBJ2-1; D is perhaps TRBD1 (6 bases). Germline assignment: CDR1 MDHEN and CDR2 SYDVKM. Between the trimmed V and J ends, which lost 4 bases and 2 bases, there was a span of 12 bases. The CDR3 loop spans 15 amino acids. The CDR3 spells CASSSNRDPYNEQFF. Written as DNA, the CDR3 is TGTGCCAGCAGTTCAAACAGGGACCCCTACAATGAGCAGTTCTTC.